A selection of T cell receptor beta chains follows, all from one sample in a study of blood T cell repertoires in COVID-19. Produced via immunoSEQ multiplex PCR; TCRdb's table is partial and in-frame only. The sample records 200,000 to 250,000 clones, about nine tenths being singletons. Sequenced sample: PBMCs or T cells enriched from blood (not recorded which). The receptors were gathered from a woman aged 25 to 45 with acute COVID-19. Both conserved end residues are part of each CDR3. D genes are given only for firm matches. Clone size is not always given. Where it is, it says once, few, many or a class for expanded clones.

TRBJ2-1	TRBV7-9	TRBD1	NA	CASSTRDRGHEQFF	TGTGCCAGCAGCACCCGGGACAGGGGGCATGAGCAGTTCTTC
TRBJ2-5	TRBV4-1	TRBD2	once	CASSPSGFQETQYF	TGCGCCAGCAGCCCTAGCGGATTCCAAGAGACCCAGTACTTC
TRBJ1-2	TRBV4-1	TRBD1	NA	CASSLSPDRPYGYTF	TGCGCCAGCAGCCTTTCCCCGGACAGGCCCTATGGCTACACCTTC
TRBJ2-5	TRBV29-1	NA	NA	CSVDKGARQETQYF	TGCAGCGTAGACAAAGGTGCCAGGCAAGAGACCCAGTACTTC
TRBJ1-5	TRBV4-1	NA	few	CASSHRAGTPNQPQHF	TGCGCCAGCAGCCATCGGGCCGGGACACCTAATCAGCCCCAGCATTTT
TRBJ1-3	TRBV9	NA	once	CASSVDNAVSGNTIYF	TGTGCCAGCAGCGTAGATAACGCAGTCTCTGGAAACACCATATATTTT
TRBJ2-7	TRBV28	NA	NA	CASSRGYTYEQYF	TGTGCCAGCAGTCGAGGATACACCTACGAGCAGTACTTC
TRBJ1-2	TRBV9	TRBD1	few	CASSVDGWTGIDGYTF	TGTGCCAGCAGCGTAGATGGGTGGACAGGGATCGATGGCTACACCTTC
TRBJ2-7	TRBV4-1	TRBD2	NA	CASSLAPSGGRYEQYF	TGCGCCAGCAGCCTAGCCCCGTCGGGGGGGCGGTACGAGCAGTACTTC
TRBJ1-2	TRBV5-1	NA	NA	CASSLAPQNYGYTF	TGCGCCAGCAGCTTGGCCCCACAGAACTATGGCTACACCTTC
TRBJ2-2	TRBV12-2	NA	NA	CASRFSGPLDTGELFF	TGTGCAAGTCGATTTAGCGGGCCATTGGACACCGGGGAGCTGTTTTTT
TRBJ2-7	TRBV2	NA	NA	CASFRDTTYEQYF	TGTGCCAGCTTCCGGGACACCACCTACGAGCAGTACTTC
TRBJ2-4	TRBV7-3	TRBD1	NA	CASSSPGQGRDIQYF	TGTGCCAGCAGCTCGCCGGGACAGGGACGGGACATTCAGTACTTC
TRBJ1-2	TRBV15	TRBD1	once	CATSRDLTGDESGYTF	TGTGCCACCAGCAGAGATCTCACAGGGGATGAATCTGGCTACACCTTC
TRBJ2-2	TRBV2	TRBD2	NA	CASSGGTSRATGELFF	TGTGCCAGCAGTGGGGGGACTAGTCGGGCCACCGGGGAGCTGTTTTTT
TRBJ2-2	TRBV6-5	NA	NA	CASSYTGHPNTGELFF	TGTGCCAGCAGTTACACGGGACACCCGAACACCGGGGAGCTGTTTTTT
TRBJ2-7	TRBV2	TRBD1	NA	CATRGQGAFEQYF	TGTGCCACGCGGGGACAGGGGGCTTTCGAGCAGTACTTC
TRBJ1-4	TRBV28	NA	few	CACGQLNEKLFF	TGTGCCTGCGGACAGTTAAATGAAAAACTGTTTTTT
TRBJ2-5	TRBV7-2	NA	NA	CASSFFTDQETQYF	TGTGCCAGCAGCTTTTTCACGGACCAAGAGACCCAGTACTTC
TRBJ2-1	TRBV4-3	TRBD1	NA	CASSPRDRVNNEQFF	TGCGCCAGCAGCCCCCGGGACAGGGTGAACAATGAGCAGTTCTTC
TRBJ2-5	TRBV7-3	TRBD2	NA	CASSLAGGERETQYF	TGTGCCAGCAGCTTAGCGGGAGGGGAGCGGGAGACCCAGTACTTC
TRBJ2-5	TRBV7-3	NA	once	CASSLGGLQQETQYF	TGTGCCAGCAGCTTGGGGGGTCTACAGCAAGAGACCCAGTACTTC
TRBJ1-5	TRBV6-5	NA	NA	CASRAALSGNQPQHF	TGTGCCAGCAGGGCGGCCCTTTCTGGCAATCAGCCCCAGCATTTT
TRBJ2-1	TRBV7-2	NA	NA	CASSPPGGRGKGDEQFF	TGTGCCAGCAGCCCCCCCGGAGGCAGGGGCAAGGGGGATGAGCAGTTCTTC
TRBJ1-2	TRBV5-3	NA	NA	CARSGDSNYGYTF	TGTGCCAGAAGCGGGGACTCTAACTATGGCTACACCTTC
TRBJ1-1	TRBV20-1	NA	once	CSASLFEAFF	TGCAGTGCTAGCTTGTTTGAAGCTTTCTTT
TRBJ2-5	TRBV7-9	NA	NA	CASSSRRGMGETQYF	TGTGCCAGCAGCTCCAGGCGGGGCATGGGCGAGACCCAGTACTTC
TRBJ2-3	TRBV28	NA	NA	CASISLGSDTQYF	TGTGCCAGCATTTCACTAGGATCAGATACGCAGTATTTT
TRBJ1-2	TRBV5-6	NA	once	CASSSSRGSGYGYTF	TGTGCCAGCAGCTCATCCAGGGGAAGTGGGTATGGCTACACCTTC
TRBJ2-7	TRBV7-2	TRBD2	NA	CASSLGAWRGTYEQYF	TGTGCCAGCAGCTTAGGCGCTTGGCGGGGGACCTACGAGCAGTACTTC
TRBJ2-2	TRBV19	TRBD2	NA	CASSLLAGGSYTGELFF	TGTGCCAGTAGCCTACTAGCGGGAGGTTCCTACACCGGGGAGCTGTTTTTT
TRBJ1-2	TRBV25-1	TRBD1	NA	CASSEYPDRGHGYTF	TGTGCCAGCAGTGAATACCCTGACAGGGGGCATGGCTACACCTTC
TRBJ2-1	TRBV28	NA	NA	CASSPASGNEQFF	TGTGCCAGCAGTCCTGCGAGCGGAAATGAGCAGTTCTTC
TRBJ2-7	TRBV27	TRBD1	NA	CASNPGQGARYEQYF	TGTGCCAGCAACCCCGGACAGGGGGCTCGGTACGAGCAGTACTTC
TRBJ2-1	TRBV11-2	NA	NA	CASSLRGSLYYNEQFF	TGTGCCAGCAGCTTAAGGGGTAGCCTTTATTACAATGAGCAGTTCTTC
TRBJ1-1	TRBV12-3/TRBV12-4	NA	NA	CASSSARNTEAFF	TGTGCCAGCAGTTCGGCTAGGAACACTGAAGCTTTCTTT
TRBJ1-6	TRBV27	TRBD1	NA	CASSHNQQGATSPLHF	TGTGCCAGCAGTCACAACCAACAGGGGGCCACTTCACCCCTCCACTTT
TRBJ2-1	TRBV13	NA	NA	CASSLSNEQFF	TGTGCCAGCAGCTTGTCGAATGAGCAGTTCTTC
TRBJ2-5	TRBV5-1	NA	NA	CASSLNGQETQYF	TGCGCCAGCAGCTTGAACGGGCAAGAGACCCAGTACTTC
TRBJ2-7	TRBV6-5	TRBD1	NA	CASSYRSAGGSYEQYF	TGTGCCAGCAGTTACCGCTCGGCAGGGGGCTCTTACGAGCAGTACTTC
TRBJ2-3	TRBV7-8	TRBD2	once	CASSLPGAGAPDTQYF	TGTGCCAGCAGCCTGCCGGGAGCGGGAGCTCCGGATACGCAGTATTTT
TRBJ2-7	TRBV7-9	NA	once	CASSHPEGYEQYF	TGTGCCAGCAGTCACCCGGAGGGGTACGAGCAGTACTTC
TRBJ2-1	TRBV4-2	TRBD2	NA	CASSPWTRDEQFF	TGTGCCAGCAGCCCCTGGACTAGAGATGAGCAGTTCTTC
TRBJ2-7	TRBV7-9	TRBD2	NA	CASRPTGTSPSYEQYF	TGTGCCAGCAGACCCACCGGGACTAGCCCATCCTACGAGCAGTACTTC
TRBJ2-3	TRBV7-2	NA	NA	CASSLAGADTQYF	TGTGCCAGCAGCTTAGCGGGAGCAGATACGCAGTATTTT
TRBJ2-3	TRBV18	NA	NA	CASSPPSEDTQYF	TGTGCCAGCTCACCACCTAGCGAAGATACGCAGTATTTT
TRBJ2-1	TRBV11-2	TRBD2	NA	CASSHPLYAGTSGLNEQFF	TGTGCCAGCAGCCATCCCCTTTACGCCGGGACTAGCGGATTGAATGAGCAGTTCTTC
TRBJ1-1	TRBV11-2	TRBD1	NA	CASSFDPGGTEAFF	TGTGCCAGCAGCTTCGATCCAGGGGGGACTGAAGCTTTCTTT
TRBJ2-3	TRBV2	TRBD2	NA	CASIGLAGITDTQYF	TGTGCCAGCATTGGACTAGCGGGGATCACAGATACGCAGTATTTT
TRBJ1-2	TRBV21-1	NA	few	CARAPGGPNYGYTF	TGTGCCAGGGCCCCCGGTGGGCCTAACTATGGCTACACCTTC
TRBJ2-1	TRBV28	TRBD1	NA	CASSTARGIYEQFF	TGTGCCAGCAGTACGGCCAGGGGGATATATGAGCAGTTCTTC
TRBJ2-1	TRBV5-1	NA	NA	CASRFTDNNEQFF	TGCGCCAGCAGATTTACAGACAACAATGAGCAGTTCTTC
TRBJ1-5	TRBV10-3	TRBD1	NA	CAISTDRGSGQPQHF	TGTGCCATCAGTACTGACAGGGGTAGCGGCCAGCCCCAGCATTTT
TRBJ2-5	TRBV27	NA	NA	CASSLLGQETQYF	TGTGCCAGCAGTTTGCTCGGCCAAGAGACCCAGTACTTC
TRBJ1-3	TRBV13	TRBD1	NA	CASSPGQVPGNTIYF	TGTGCCAGCAGCCCTGGACAGGTACCGGGAAACACCATATATTTT